This T cell receptor (beta chain) was captured by sequencing in a study of CD8+CD57+ T cells in acquired aplastic anemia. Turning to the study itself: The sorted CD4+ and CD8+ cells yielded an average around 3.2 ug of DNA.

This CDR3 has 14 residues. V lost 3 bases and J lost 3; bases outside the gene matches: 4. Germline V gene data show CDR1 as SGHRS and CDR2 as YFSETQ. TCR beta VDJ and CDR3 profiles were obtained from a genomic DNA template. A single record per CDR3 protein comes from TCRdb applying MiXCR to the reads. The sample yields 250,000 to 350,000 distinct CDR3 sequences, 56% seen once. For sequencing, patients were chosen who had shown expansion of CD8+CD57+ cells by flow cytometry. Untreated patients provided the blood samples, with no therapy given before sampling. This clonotype originated in a human donor with aplastic anemia. Sequencing was done on a sample of sorted CD4+, CD8+, or CD8+CD57+ T cells (not recorded which) from PBMCs. The V and J genes are TRBV5-1 and TRBJ2-7, with 9 positions matching TRBD2. The CDR3, as DNA: TGCGCCAGCAGCTGGTCTAGCGGGAACTACGAGCAGTACTTC. Translated: CASSWSSGNYEQYF.